The 9 T cell receptor beta chains in this list originate from one sample, sequenced in a study of blood T cell repertoires in COVID-19. Produced via immunoSEQ multiplex PCR; TCRdb's table is partial and in-frame only. The sample includes about 120,000 clones, approximately 81% of them seen just once. The sequenced sample consisted of peripheral blood. The receptors stem from a man aged 60 to 69 with acute or convalescent COVID-19.

CDR3 residues: CASSWGGGLTDTQYF. CDR3 DNA sequence: TGTGCCAGCAGTTGGGGGGGAGGCCTCACAGATACGCAGTATTTT. The chain recombines TRBV27 with TRBJ2-3, with 7 nucleotides matching TRBD2. The CDR3 is made up of 15 amino acids. Germline V CDR1 and CDR2: MNHEY, SMNVEV (reference sequence). Trimming removed 4 bases from V and 2 bases from J; junction bases left unmatched: 6.

CDR3 in amino acids: CASSRRGQGLAGVSTGELFF. CDR3 bases: TGTGCCAGTAGCCGCCGAGGACAGGGGTTAGCCGGGGTGAGCACCGGGGAGCTGTTTTTT. The chain couples TRBV19 to TRBJ2-2; the match to TRBD1 covers 9 bases. Unmatched junction bases numbered 21, after V lost 6 bases and J lost 4 bases. Germline loops: CDR1 LNHDA, CDR2 SQIVND (reference sequence). The CDR3 consists of 20 residues.

V is TRBV7-2 and J is TRBJ2-7; TRBD2 matches at 12 bases. Germline V gives CDR1 SGHTA, CDR2 FQGNSA. The trim removed 3 bases at V and 7 bases at J, leaving 13 bases unmatched. The CDR3 loop spans 17 amino acids. CDR3 in amino acids: CASSLTGRVLAGGEQYF. The CDR3, as DNA: TGTGCCAGCAGCTTGACCGGTAGGGTACTAGCGGGGGGAGAGCAGTACTTC.

The rearrangement joins TRBV4-3 to TRBJ1-6; D gene uncertain. The germline gives CDR1 LGHNA, CDR2 YSLEER. Trimming left V 3 bases short and J 6 bases short, with 9 bases between. This CDR3 is built from 14 residues. DNA of the CDR3: TGCGCCAGCAGCCAGGAGAAGTTTAATTCACCCCTCCACTTT. Protein sequence: CASSQEKFNSPLHF.

This clone was detected a few times. This CDR3 is also generated by other DNA sequences in the sample. The V and J genes are TRBV6-5 and TRBJ1-2, with 7 bases identical to TRBD1. The germline gives CDR1 MNHEY, CDR2 SVGAGI. The CDR3 is 13 residues long. J lost 2 bases, V lost 6 bases, and 3 bases had no gene match. This CDR3 is CASSLQGNYGYTF. The CDR3 nucleotides are TGTGCCAGCAGCCTACAGGGGAACTATGGCTACACCTTC.

The chain is built from TRBV11-3 and TRBJ2-1; TRBD2 agrees at 14 bases. Germline V lookup: CDR1 SGHNT, CDR2 YENEEA. Trimming cost V 1 base and J 5 bases; bases outside gene matches: 1. The CDR3 contains 16 residues. CDR3 DNA sequence: TGTGCCAGCAGCTTAGGGACTAGCGGGGGGAACAATGAGCAGTTCTTC. As protein: CASSLGTSGGNNEQFF.

A single count supports this clone. This rearrangement joins TRBV4-2 to TRBJ1-4, with D possibly matching TRBD1 (5 bases). The CDR3 totals 14 residues. V lost 0 bases and J 8 bases, leaving 10 bases between the germline ends. Germline V gives CDR1 LGHNA, CDR2 YNFKEQ. The CDR3 protein is CASSQDPGEEKLFF. The CDR3 DNA reads as TGTGCCAGCAGCCAAGATCCGGGGGAGGAAAAACTGTTTTTT.

This sequence joins TRBV3-1 (or the pseudogene TRBV3-2) and TRBJ1-3, with TRBD1 identical over 10 bases. The CDR3 totals 15 residues. The ends lost 4 bases at V and 4 bases at J; junction bases unmatched: 4. The germline V gene encodes CDR1 LGHDT and CDR2 YNNKEL (reference sequence). The DNA of the CDR3 is TGTGCCAGCAGCCTAGACAGGGGGCTAGGAAACACCATATATTTT. It specifies CASSLDRGLGNTIYF.

This clone was recorded once. The chain joins TRBV24-1 to TRBJ1-5, with D tentatively TRBD1 (5 bases). The germline gives CDR1 KGHDR, CDR2 SFDVKD. Trimming pared 6 bases from V and 6 bases from J, leaving 11 bases between. This CDR3 is built from 13 residues. The CDR3 bases are TGTGCCACCAGTTTAAGGGGAGGTCAGCCCCAGCATTTT. Translating it yields CATSLRGGQPQHF.